Each of the 26 T cell receptor beta chains below was sequenced from the same sample in a study of shared clonotypes between healthy human individuals. Method: immunoSEQ multiplex PCR; TCRdb's copy keeps in-frame clones and lacks some. The sample lists about 490,000 clones, 70% to 85% occurring once. Material for sequencing was PBMCs. These receptor sequences come from a woman aged 40-49 years in good health. Some clones in this sample may be carry-over from other donors' samples.

The genes are TRBV28 and TRBJ1-1; D is uncertain. V dropped 6 bases and J dropped 1 base, with 9 bases sitting between them. This CDR3 is 13 amino acids long. Germline V gene lookup returns CDR1 MDHEN and CDR2 SYDVKM. CDR3 amino acids: CASRAVRNTEAFF. CDR3 nucleotides: TGTGCCAGCAGAGCAGTGAGGAACACTGAAGCTTTCTTT.

V and J are TRBV30 and TRBJ2-1, with 14 bases aligning to TRBD2. From germline, CDR1 is GTSNPN and CDR2 SVGIG (reference sequence). V lost 2 bases, J lost 11 bases, and 5 bases stayed unmatched. This CDR3 has 14 residues. CDR3 residues: CAWSPGLAGDQQFF. The CDR3 DNA sequence: TGTGCCTGGAGTCCGGGACTAGCGGGAGACCAGCAGTTCTTC.

This chain joins TRBV15 and TRBJ2-7; 8 bases agree with TRBD1. Germline V CDR1 and CDR2: LNHNV, YYDKDF (reference sequence). The CDR3 consists of 16 residues. V gave up 3 bases and J gave up 2 bases; unmatched junction bases: 9. CDR3 in amino acids: CATSRASGTGPYEQYF. The CDR3 DNA reads as TGTGCCACCAGCAGGGCATCCGGGACAGGCCCCTACGAGCAGTACTTC.

The chain is built from TRBV5-8 and TRBJ2-7, with D possibly matching TRBD2 (6 bases). V lost 4 bases, J lost 0 bases, and 11 bases lay in between. The CDR3 contains 14 residues. Germline CDR1 reads SGHTS; CDR2 reads YDEGEE. This CDR3 reads CASSPRLDSYEQYF. The CDR3 bases are TGTGCCAGCAGCCCTAGACTAGACTCCTACGAGCAGTACTTC. Complete variable domain (other parts from reference TRBV5-8 and TRBJ2-7): EAGVTQSPTHLIKTRGQQATLRCSPISGHTSVYWYQQALGLGLQFLLWYDEGEERNRGNFPPRFSGRQFPNYSSELNVNALELEDSALYLCASSPRLDSYEQYFGPGTRLTVT.

V and J are TRBV25-1 and TRBJ2-1; 9 bases line up with TRBD1. This CDR3 contains 14 residues. V dropped 7 bases and J dropped 5; count of bases not matched to a gene: 6. Germline CDR1 MGHDK, CDR2 SYGVNS. The CDR3 DNA reads as TGTGCCAGCACCCGGGACAGGGTCGACAATGAGCAGTTCTTC. This gives the protein CASTRDRVDNEQFF.

V and J are TRBV11-1 and TRBJ1-1, with unresolved D. The CDR3 is made up of 14 amino acids. Germline V CDR1 and CDR2: SGHAT, FQDESV (reference sequence). Trimming removed 3 bases at V and 1 base at J, with 9 bases between. The chain's CDR3 is CASSFRATNTEAFF. The CDR3 DNA reads as TGTGCCAGCAGCTTCCGGGCAACGAACACTGAAGCTTTCTTT.

This chain connects TRBV28 to TRBJ2-2, with TRBD1 matching 12 bases. Germline values: CDR1 MDHEN, CDR2 SYDVKM. This CDR3 spans 16 amino acids. J gave up 6 bases and V 0 bases, and 2 bases lay outside the gene matches. Written as DNA, the CDR3 is TGTGCCAGCAGTTTATGGGGGACAGGGGGCTCCGGGGAGCTGTTTTTT. It encodes CASSLWGTGGSGELFF.

The chain joins TRBV27 to TRBJ2-7, with TRBD2 matching over 14 bases. The CDR3 extends over 16 amino acids. The V segment lost 4 bases and the J segment 4 bases; nucleotides outside the gene matches: 6. The germline V gene encodes CDR1 MNHEY and CDR2 SMNVEV (reference sequence). CDR3 bases: TGTGCCAGCAGTTCGGGACTAGCGGGAGTAGTGTACGAGCAGTACTTC. This gives the protein CASSSGLAGVVYEQYF.

The J gene is TRBJ1-2, the V gene TRBV19, with D perhaps TRBD1 (6 bases). This CDR3 contains 13 residues. Germline values: CDR1 LNHDA, CDR2 SQIVND (reference sequence). V gave up 3 bases and J gave up 7 bases, with 12 bases separating them. CDR3 residues: CASSIPGAAGYTF. CDR3 in DNA: TGTGCCAGTAGTATCCCAGGGGCAGCTGGCTACACCTTC.

The V call is TRBV18, the J call TRBJ1-2; D gene uncertain. The V gene lost 2 bases and the J gene lost 3 bases, with 16 bases spanning the gap. This CDR3 has 16 residues. CDR1 is KGHSH and CDR2 is LQKENI in the germline V gene. DNA for the CDR3: TGTGCCAGCTCACCAAACGAGGCGGTAAAATACTATGGCTACACCTTC. It yields the protein CASSPNEAVKYYGYTF.

This clone was detected a few times. The CDR3 loop is CASSRTPNTEAFF. For the CDR3, the DNA is TGTGCCAGCAGCCGCACACCAAACACTGAAGCTTTCTTT. The chain couples TRBV7-3 to TRBJ1-1; D gene ambiguous. The length of the CDR3 is 13 residues. Trimming took off 5 bases at V and 2 bases at J, with 9 bases between the two ends. Germline CDR1 reads SGHTA; CDR2 reads FQGTGA.

This chain links TRBV10-3 with TRBJ2-3, with 12 positions matching TRBD1. With 10 bases clipped from V and 5 bases from J, the junction kept 16 bases outside the gene matches. The CDR3 runs to 17 residues. CDR1 ENHRY and CDR2 SYGVKD come from the germline V gene. The DNA for the CDR3 is TGTGCCAGCCATCGAGAACCCGGGACAGGGGGCAGAGATACGCAGTATTTT. Its translation is CASHREPGTGGRDTQYF.

On this clone itself: One junction end disagrees with the germline gene, perhaps due to a read error. The chain couples TRBV2 to TRBJ2-1; D is perhaps TRBD2 (6 bases). There are 14 residues in the CDR3. Germline V gene sequence: CDR1 SNHLY, CDR2 FYNNEI. CDR3 region: CASSEENFQAAGLF. The CDR3 DNA reads TGTGCCAGCAGTGAAGAGAACTTTCAGGCCGCGGGGCTCTTC.

This sequence joins TRBV10-1 and TRBJ2-2, with TRBD2 matching over 10 bases. The CDR3 runs to 15 residues. From germline, CDR1 is WNHNN and CDR2 SYGVQD (reference sequence). V lost 6 bases to trimming and J lost 6 bases; unmatched junction nucleotides: 7. The CDR3 region is CASSGSGRKAGELFF. CDR3 in DNA: TGCGCCAGCAGCGGTAGCGGGAGGAAGGCCGGGGAGCTGTTTTTT.

This chain links TRBV7-6 with TRBJ2-1; 9 bases are a match to TRBD1. Looked up from germline, CDR1 is SGHVS and CDR2 is FNYEAQ. The CDR3 is 15 residues long. J gave up 9 bases and V 1 base, and 7 bases lay outside the gene matches. CDR3 residues: CASSLGGGTGTEQFF. CDR3 nucleotides: TGTGCCAGCAGCTTAGGAGGGGGGACAGGGACTGAGCAGTTCTTC. Full variable domain (missing parts from reference TRBV7-6 and TRBJ2-1): GAGVSQSPRYKVTKRGQDVALRCDPISGHVSLYWYRQALGQGPEFLTYFNYEAQQDKSGLPNDRFSAERPEGSISTLTIQRTEQRDSAMYRCASSLGGGTGTEQFFGPGTRLTVL.

This CDR3 reads CASSLWASGQETQYF. The CDR3 DNA is TGTGCCAGCAGTTTATGGGCTAGCGGCCAAGAGACCCAGTACTTC. The V call is TRBV27, the J call TRBJ2-5; TRBD2 matches 7 bases. CDR1 and CDR2 from the germline V gene are MNHEY and SMNVEV (reference sequence). The CDR3 has 15 amino acids. Losses at the gene ends were 1 base for V and 1 base for J; bases not matched to a gene: 3.

CDR3 coding DNA: TGTGCCATCCGCGTTGGCGGGGAGCTGTTTTTT. Amino acid sequence: CAIRVGGELFF. The chain is built from TRBV10-3 and TRBJ2-2; D remains unclear. CDR1 is ENHRY and CDR2 is SYGVKD in the germline V gene. Trimming cost V 8 bases and J 7 bases, with 8 bases left between them. CDR3 length: 11 residues.

V is TRBV7-2 and J is TRBJ2-3; possibly TRBD2 for D (5 bases). V was trimmed by 2 bases and J by 3 bases, leaving 9 bases between them. The CDR3 has 14 amino acids. CDR1 is SGHTA and CDR2 is FQGNSA in the germline V gene. The CDR3 sequence: CASSLSGITDTQYF. The CDR3 coding sequence is TGTGCCAGCAGCTTATCGGGGATTACAGATACGCAGTATTTT.

This clone was counted a few times. The chain recombines TRBV7-6 with TRBJ1-2; D is ambiguous. There are 15 residues in the CDR3. V gave up 5 bases and J gave up 0 bases, with 13 bases separating them. Germline CDR1 and CDR2: SGHVS and FNYEAQ. This chain's CDR3 is CASSPTDNSNYGYTF. CDR3 nucleotide sequence: TGTGCCAGCAGCCCTACTGACAACTCTAACTATGGCTACACCTTC.

This chain uses TRBV10-3 with TRBJ2-7; D might be TRBD2 (5 bases). This CDR3 has 15 amino acids. Germline V gives CDR1 ENHRY, CDR2 SYGVKD. Trimming cost V 3 bases and J 3 bases, with 15 bases left between them. The CDR3 sequence: CAISDRLADNYEQYF. For the CDR3, the DNA is TGTGCCATCAGTGACAGGCTAGCTGATAACTACGAGCAGTACTTC.

The chain joins TRBV2 to TRBJ2-5; 13 positions match TRBD2. CDR1 is SNHLY, CDR2 FYNNEI, per germline. The junction had 6 bases not matched to a gene; V was cut back by 6 bases and J by 2 bases. This CDR3 is built from 16 residues. The CDR3: CASSPGLAGPQETQYF. The CDR3 DNA reads as TGTGCCAGCAGCCCGGGACTAGCGGGACCACAAGAGACCCAGTACTTC. Full variable domain (remainder filled in from reference TRBV2 and TRBJ2-5): EPEVTQTPSHQVTQMGQEVILRCVPISNHLYFYWYRQILGQKVEFLVSFYNNEISEKSEIFDDQFSVERPDGSNFTLKIRSTKLEDSAMYFCASSPGLAGPQETQYFGPGTRLLVL.

This chain joins TRBV5-1 and TRBJ2-7; D is unresolved. The CDR3 extends over 11 amino acids. Germline V gives CDR1 SGHRS, CDR2 YFSETQ. V lost 4 bases, J lost 1 base, and 3 bases lay in between. The CDR3 sequence is CASSTSYEQYF. The CDR3, as DNA: TGCGCCAGCAGCACGTCCTACGAGCAGTACTTC.

This clone is classed as medium-sized. The sample carries other DNA sequences with the same CDR3. The chain employs TRBV30 and TRBJ2-2; D not certain. Germline-derived CDR1 and CDR2 are GTSNPN and SVGIG (reference sequence). CDR3 length: 15 residues. With 0 bases removed from V and 3 bases from J, the gap between germline ends came to 11 bases. CDR3: CAWSVKPRDTGELFF. In nucleotides, the CDR3 is TGTGCCTGGAGTGTAAAACCCCGGGACACCGGGGAGCTGTTTTTT. The whole variable domain, filled in from reference TRBV30 and TRBJ2-2, reads SQTIHQWPATLVQPVGSPLSLECTVEGTSNPNLYWYRQAAGRGLQLLFYSVGIGQISSEVPQNLSASRPQDRQFILSSKKLLLSDSGFYLCAWSVKPRDTGELFFGEGSRLTVL.

The genes are TRBV4-1 and TRBJ2-7; 7 bases line up with TRBD2. Losses at the gene ends were 0 bases for V and 7 bases for J; bases not matched to a gene: 9. The CDR3 runs to 15 residues. CDR1 is MGHRA, CDR2 YSYEKL, per germline. The DNA for the CDR3 is TGCGCCAGCAGCCAAGATTCCCAGCGGGATCGGGAGCAGTACTTC. Translated, it gives CASSQDSQRDREQYF.

The gene calls are TRBV30 and TRBJ2-7; TRBD2 is a possible D gene (5 bases). Deletions cut 4 bases from V and 3 bases from J, with 10 bases between. Germline CDR1 is GTSNPN and CDR2 is SVGIG (reference sequence). The CDR3 totals 12 residues. The CDR3 DNA follows: TGTGCCTGGACCGCCAGCGGCTACGAGCAGTACTTC. This translates into CAWTASGYEQYF.

The gene calls are TRBV11-2 and TRBJ1-6; 8 bases line up with TRBD1. Germline V gene sequence: CDR1 SGHAT, CDR2 FQNNGV. Losses at the gene ends were 1 base for V and 9 bases for J; bases not matched to a gene: 5. The CDR3 has 15 residues. The CDR3 here is CASSLADREGSPLHF. As DNA, the CDR3 is TGTGCCAGCAGCTTAGCGGACAGGGAAGGTTCACCCCTCCACTTT.